The 7 T cell receptor beta chains presented below share a single source sample, sequenced in a study of T cell responses to AZD1222 COVID-19 vaccine. The repertoire was sequenced with immunoSEQ multiplex PCR; TCRdb's copy has only in-frame clones and lacks some. Seen here are about 100,000 clones, about 88% observed once, and the top ten hold 1.8%. The sample here was peripheral blood, taken on day 0 of AZD1222 vaccination. The receptor set was obtained from an adult in good health.

This rearrangement joins TRBV19 to TRBJ2-7, with D unclear. Germline assignment: CDR1 LNHDA and CDR2 SQIVND (reference sequence). With 7 bases removed from V and 0 bases from J, the gap between germline ends came to 13 bases. The CDR3 has 14 amino acids. CDR3 region: CASTPDRRSYEQYF. The CDR3 DNA reads TGTGCCAGTACTCCAGATCGACGCTCCTACGAGCAGTACTTC.

The chain recombines TRBV7-3 with TRBJ2-1; TRBD2 matches 10 bases. CDR3 length: 16 residues. J was trimmed by 7 bases and V by 1 base; bases with no gene match: 7. Germline lookup yields CDR1 SGHTA and CDR2 FQGTGA. CDR3 loop: CASSLIPSGRYNEQFF. The CDR3 DNA follows: TGTGCCAGCAGCTTAATCCCTAGCGGGAGATATAATGAGCAGTTCTTC.

The V and J genes are TRBV27 and TRBJ1-4, with TRBD1 matching over 8 bases. Germline V gene sequence: CDR1 MNHEY, CDR2 SMNVEV (reference sequence). The CDR3 contains 18 residues. V shed 5 bases, J shed 0 bases, and the junction held 11 bases outside the gene matches. The CDR3 nucleotides are TGTGCCAGCAGTCCCGGAAAAGGACAGGGCTCAACTAATGAAAAACTGTTTTTT. Residues: CASSPGKGQGSTNEKLFF.

The chain carries TRBV27 and TRBJ2-3, with a tentative D call TRBD2 (5 bases). This CDR3 has 17 amino acids. The germline V and J ends were trimmed by 2 bases and 0 bases, with 15 bases remaining between them. Germline CDR1 reads MNHEY; CDR2 reads SMNVEV (reference sequence). CDR3 DNA sequence: TGTGCCAGCAGTTTAGGGTTGCGGCTAGCTAGCACAGATACGCAGTATTTT. Translation gives CASSLGLRLASTDTQYF.

This chain joins TRBV9 and TRBJ1-2; D may be TRBD1 (6 bases). Germline loops: CDR1 SGDLS, CDR2 YYNGEE. Trimming pared 3 bases from V and 5 bases from J, leaving 11 bases between. The CDR3 loop spans 13 amino acids. This CDR3 is CASSDVTGYGYTF. CDR3 bases: TGTGCCAGCAGCGACGTCACAGGGTATGGCTACACCTTC.

The rearrangement links TRBV24-1 to TRBJ2-5; weak D call: TRBD2 (6 bases). The V gene lost 2 bases and the J gene lost 7 bases, with 16 bases spanning the gap. Germline CDR1 reads KGHDR; CDR2 reads SFDVKD. There are 15 residues in the CDR3. CDR3 protein: CATSDSLAVPGTQYF. The CDR3 bases are TGTGCCACCAGTGATTCCTTAGCGGTCCCAGGGACCCAGTACTTC.

The rearrangement joins TRBV20-1 to TRBJ1-3; a weak D match, TRBD1 (5 bases). V was clipped by 3 bases and J by 0 bases, with 9 bases between them. The CDR3 has 14 residues. Looked up from germline, CDR1 is DFQATT and CDR2 is SNEGSKA (reference sequence). CDR3: CSASGHNSGNTIYF. CDR3 sequence (DNA): TGCAGTGCTAGTGGACATAACTCTGGAAACACCATATATTTT.